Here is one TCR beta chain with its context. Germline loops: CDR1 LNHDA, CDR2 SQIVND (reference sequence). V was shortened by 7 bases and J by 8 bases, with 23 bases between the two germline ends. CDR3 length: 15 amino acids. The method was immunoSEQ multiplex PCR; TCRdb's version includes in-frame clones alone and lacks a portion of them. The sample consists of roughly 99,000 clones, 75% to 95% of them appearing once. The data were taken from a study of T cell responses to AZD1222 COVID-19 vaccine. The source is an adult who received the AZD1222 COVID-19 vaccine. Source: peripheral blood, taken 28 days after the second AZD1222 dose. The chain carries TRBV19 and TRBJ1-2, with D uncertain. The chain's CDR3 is CASTSGRIITGGYTF. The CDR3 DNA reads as TGTGCCAGTACTAGCGGCAGGATAATAACGGGCGGCTACACCTTC.